The rows below give T cell receptor beta chains drawn from one sample of a study of blood T cell repertoires in COVID-19. Repertoires were generated with immunoSEQ multiplex PCR, while TCRdb's copy carries only in-frame clones and drops some. The profile shows more than 250,000 clones, about 91% of them singletons. Sequenced input: PBMCs or T cells enriched from blood (not recorded which). These receptor sequences come from a woman between 40 and 50 years old with acute COVID-19. The CDR3 runs from the conserved cysteine through the conserved F or W. The D gene is left open where the match is weak. Clone sizes are given selectively: once, few, many, or a class where the clone is expanded.

d_call clone_size j_call v_call cdr3_nt cdr3_aa
TRBD2 once TRBJ2-1 TRBV6-4 TGTGCCAGCAGTGACCCCTGGACTAGCCCGAGCTCCTACAATGAGCAGTTCTTC CASSDPWTSPSSYNEQFF
- once TRBJ2-3 TRBV7-3 TGTGCCAGCAGCTCCCAAACAGATACGCAGTATTTT CASSSQTDTQYF
- - TRBJ1-5 TRBV19 TGTGCCAGTAGTATAGAGGGACCCACCGGGGGAAGCAATCAGCCCCAGCATTTT CASSIEGPTGGSNQPQHF
- once TRBJ2-1 TRBV19 TGTGCCAGTAGTGTCAGACTATTCCCTTACAATGAGCAGTTCTTC CASSVRLFPYNEQFF
- once TRBJ1-2 TRBV5-8 TGTGCCAGCAGCGACCCGGGGGTCGACGGCTACACCTTC CASSDPGVDGYTF
- - TRBJ1-2 TRBV7-8 TGTGCCAGCAGCTTAGCCGGGACACACTATGGCTACACCTTC CASSLAGTHYGYTF
- - TRBJ2-7 TRBV5-4 TGTGCCAGCAGCTTGTTACCCCTAAGCTCCTACGAGCAGTACTTC CASSLLPLSSYEQYF
TRBD1 - TRBJ1-2 TRBV24-1 TGTGCCACCAGTGGCTCTCAGAACCCCCAAGGGACAGGGGTTAACTATGGCTACACCTTC CATSGSQNPQGTGVNYGYTF
TRBD2 - TRBJ2-5 TRBV11-1 TGTGCCAGCAGCGTTAGCGGGGGGCAAGAGACCCAGTACTTC CASSVSGGQETQYF
- - TRBJ2-7 TRBV15 TGTGCCACCAGCACAAACAGGGTGACCTACGAGCAGTACTTC CATSTNRVTYEQYF
TRBD2 - TRBJ2-7 TRBV6-5 TGTGCCAGCAGCCGCGAACTAGCGGGAGTTTACGAGCAGTACTTC CASSRELAGVYEQYF
TRBD1 - TRBJ1-1 TRBV27 TGTGCCAGCAGTTTGACAGGGCTGAACACTGAAGCTTTCTTT CASSLTGLNTEAFF
TRBD1 - TRBJ1-5 TRBV19 TGTGCCAGTAGTATTTTCGTTACAGGGGCTCAGCCCCAGCATTTT CASSIFVTGAQPQHF
TRBD1 - TRBJ1-1 TRBV3-1/TRBV3-2 TGTGCCAGCAGCCAAGCCAGGGGGCGCACTGAAGCTTTCTTT CASSQARGRTEAFF
TRBD1 - TRBJ2-7 TRBV9 TGTGCCAGCAGCGTAGCGGGGACAGGGGGCATCCACGAGCAGTACTTC CASSVAGTGGIHEQYF
- - TRBJ1-2 TRBV27 TGTGCCAGCAGTAGAGACAGCGTCTATGGCTACACCTTC CASSRDSVYGYTF
TRBD2 - TRBJ2-3 TRBV7-2 TGTGCCAGCAGCTTACCAGATTTGGCGGGAGGCGGAGATACGCAGTATTTT CASSLPDLAGGGDTQYF
- - TRBJ2-3 TRBV9 TGTGCCAGCAGCGTACTAGTGCCCTCAGATACGCAGTATTTT CASSVLVPSDTQYF
- - TRBJ2-5 TRBV19 TGTGCCAGTAGCCCTGCGGGCTTCATTGAGACCCAGTACTTC CASSPAGFIETQYF
- - TRBJ1-5 TRBV7-2 TGTGCCAGCAGCTCGAGTATTCGGGGTCAGCCCCAGCATTTT CASSSSIRGQPQHF
- - TRBJ1-2 TRBV7-9 TGTGCCAGCAGCTTAGCGTATTCAGGGGAAGCGCAGGGAGGCTACACCTTC CASSLAYSGEAQGGYTF
TRBD2 - TRBJ2-1 TRBV18 TGTGCCAGCTCACCGAGCGGGACTTACAATGAGCAGTTCTTC CASSPSGTYNEQFF
TRBD1 once TRBJ1-2 TRBV7-8 TGTGCCAGCAGCTCAATAAGTATCCGGACAGGGACCTATGGCTACACCTTC CASSSISIRTGTYGYTF
- - TRBJ1-1 TRBV5-1 TGCGCCAGCAGTTTATTGGGCCTAGGGGACACTGAAGCTTTCTTT CASSLLGLGDTEAFF
TRBD2 few TRBJ2-7 TRBV7-6 TGTGCCAGCAGCCGACAACAAATTAGCGGGAGATTAGCCTACGAGCAGTACTTC CASSRQQISGRLAYEQYF
TRBD1 - TRBJ2-3 TRBV6-2/TRBV6-3 TGTGCCAGCAGTCGACAGGGGGAGAGAGATACGCAGTATTTT CASSRQGERDTQYF
- - TRBJ2-3 TRBV10-3 TGTGCCACAAGTAGCGAAACTAGCACAGATACGCAGTATTTT CATSSETSTDTQYF
- - TRBJ2-3 TRBV7-2 TGTGCCAGCAGCTTATACAGTAGCACAGATACGCAGTATTTT CASSLYSSTDTQYF
TRBD2 - TRBJ2-1 TRBV19 TGTGCCAGTAGTATGGGACTAGCGGGAGGCAATGAGCAGTTCTTC CASSMGLAGGNEQFF
- - TRBJ1-2 TRBV7-9 TGTGCCAGCACCCGACAGGTTTCCCATGGCTACACCTTC CASTRQVSHGYTF
- - TRBJ2-3 TRBV7-2 TGTGCCAGCAGCTTAATTTTCTTGCGGGTCAGGACAGATACGCAGTATTTT CASSLIFLRVRTDTQYF
TRBD2 - TRBJ2-1 TRBV27 TGTGCCAGCAGTTTAGTCCTAGCGGGAGGTCCCGATGAGCAGTTCTTC CASSLVLAGGPDEQFF
- once TRBJ1-1 TRBV28 TGTGCCAGCAGTTTATGGGCAGGGCCGAACACTGAAGCTTTCTTT CASSLWAGPNTEAFF
- - TRBJ2-1 TRBV10-1 TGCGCCAGCAGTGAGTCTGGGGCCATAGCTGAGCAGTTCTTC CASSESGAIAEQFF
TRBD2 - TRBJ2-7 TRBV7-2 TGTGCCAGCAGCCCGGTCGCTAGCGGGACTTACGAGCAGTACTTC CASSPVASGTYEQYF
- - TRBJ1-4 TRBV4-1 TGCGCCAGCAGCCAAAGGGGAGGAGGTTTATCTGAAAAACTGTTTTTT CASSQRGGGLSEKLFF
- - TRBJ1-2 TRBV6-5 TGTGCCAGCACCTACGGAGGGAATGGTGGCTACACCTTC CASTYGGNGGYTF
TRBD1 - TRBJ1-5 TRBV28 TGTGCCAGCAGTCCGAACCCCGGGACAGGGTACCGTCAGCCCCAGCATTTT CASSPNPGTGYRQPQHF
- - TRBJ1-1 TRBV27 TGTGCCAGCAGTTTTGGGCAGGGGAACACTGAAGCTTTCTTT CASSFGQGNTEAFF
- - TRBJ1-5 TRBV18 TGTGCCAGCTCACCATGGGAGAAGAGTGCCAATCAGCCCCAGCATTTT CASSPWEKSANQPQHF
TRBD1 - TRBJ2-2 TRBV27 TGTGCCAGCAGTCTGGACCGGGACAGGGTGTGGATCGGGGAGCTGTTTTTT CASSLDRDRVWIGELFF
- - TRBJ1-1 TRBV12-3/TRBV12-4 TGTGCCAGCACCCCGGAGGGAACTGAAGCTTTCTTT CASTPEGTEAFF
- - TRBJ2-1 TRBV7-3 TGTGCCAGCAGCTTAAGCTTTAGCGGATCCTACAATGAGCAGTTCTTC CASSLSFSGSYNEQFF
- - TRBJ1-2 TRBV7-9 TGTGCCAGCGGACCTGGGGGAGCGGGAAGCTATGGCTACACCTTC CASGPGGAGSYGYTF
TRBD2 - TRBJ2-2 TRBV7-9 TGTGCCAGCAGCTTGGGACTAGCGGGGGACACCGGGGAGCTGTTTTTT CASSLGLAGDTGELFF
TRBD2 - TRBJ2-1 TRBV27 TGTGCCAGCTCACTCGCTGGGGCTAGCGGCTACAATGAGCAGTTCTTC CASSLAGASGYNEQFF
- - TRBJ1-3 TRBV9 TGTGCCAGCAGCGTAGATCTGAGCGGGGGCCCGGGAAACACCATATATTTT CASSVDLSGGPGNTIYF